These 8 T cell receptor beta chains came from one sample sequenced in a study of response to subunit inactivated influenza vaccine. Each CDR3 protein is one row after TCRdb ran MiXCR on the RT-PCR reads. Of 800,000 or so distinct CDR3 sequences in the sample, 21% were seen once. The sample was PBMCs from blood, taken less than 6 days after vaccination. Every receptor here comes from a man in his forties or fifties who received an inactivated influenza vaccine.

CDR3 protein: CAISEFQSATNEKLFF. Here the CDR3 DNA reads TGTGCCATCAGTGAGTTCCAGAGTGCAACTAATGAAAAACTGTTTTTT. The genes are TRBV10-3 and TRBJ1-4; no definite D call. Germline CDR1 reads ENHRY; CDR2 reads SYGVKD. With 1 base removed from V and 0 bases from J, the gap between germline ends came to 9 bases. This CDR3 spans 16 amino acids.

This clonotype was picked up a small number of times. V usage is TRBV27 and J usage is TRBJ2-6, with D unresolved. The germline V gene encodes CDR1 MNHEY and CDR2 SMNVEV (reference sequence). The V end lost 7 bases, the J end lost 1 base, and 14 bases lay between the germline ends. This CDR3 region has 16 residues. CDR3 sequence: CASNPALGSGANVLTF. CDR3 coding DNA: TGTGCCAGCAACCCGGCTTTGGGTTCTGGGGCCAACGTCCTGACTTTC.

The chain has TRBV24-1 and TRBJ2-3; 8 nucleotides match TRBD2. The ends lost 4 bases at V and 5 bases at J; junction bases unmatched: 7. Germline V gene lookup returns CDR1 KGHDR and CDR2 SFDVKD. The CDR3 runs to 15 residues. The CDR3 is CATSDQTSAKDTQYF. The CDR3 coding sequence is TGTGCCACCAGTGACCAGACTAGCGCGAAAGATACGCAGTATTTT.

The genes are TRBV30 and TRBJ1-3, with D unclear. Germline CDR1 and CDR2: GTSNPN and SVGIG (reference sequence). The CDR3 runs 12 residues. Trimming shortened V by 0 bases and J by 3 bases, and 3 bases separated the two germline ends. In DNA form, the CDR3 reads TGTGCCTGGAGTGTACTTGGAAACACCATATATTTT. This sequence encodes CAWSVLGNTIYF. Complete variable domain (other parts from reference TRBV30 and TRBJ1-3): SQTIHQWPATLVQPVGSPLSLECTVEGTSNPNLYWYRQAAGRGLQLLFYSVGIGQISSEVPQNLSASRPQDRQFILSSKKLLLSDSGFYLCAWSVLGNTIYFGEGSWLTVV.

This clonotype turned up a few times. CDR3 sequence: CASFRTGCREATNEKLFF. For the CDR3, the DNA is TGTGCCAGCTTCAGGACAGGGTGTAGAGAGGCAACTAATGAAAAACTGTTTTTT. V is TRBV21-1 and J is TRBJ1-4; the D call in the table, TRBD1, was not verified against the DNA. TRBV21-1 is described as a pseudogene. The CDR3 length is 18 residues.

The genes are TRBV25-1 and TRBJ2-7; 10 bases fit TRBD1. V was clipped by 6 bases and J by 5 bases; unmatched bases: 10. Germline V gene lookup returns CDR1 MGHDK and CDR2 SYGVNS. The CDR3 has 15 residues. CDR3 DNA: TGTGCCAGCAGCGATACCGGGACAGGGGCCCACGAGCAGTACTTC. This codes for CASSDTGTGAHEQYF.

This sequence joins TRBV6-2 or TRBV6-3 and TRBJ2-1; TRBD1 is a possible D gene (6 bases). The CDR3 has 15 residues. From germline, CDR1 is MNHEY and CDR2 SVGEGT. V shed 6 bases and J shed 4 bases, with 16 bases lying between them. The CDR3 protein is CASRFTGTAYNEQFF. CDR3 coding DNA: TGTGCCAGCAGATTCACAGGGACGGCGTACAATGAGCAGTTCTTC.

J is TRBJ2-7 and V is TRBV5-1; D ambiguous. CDR3 size: 14 residues. V dropped 0 bases and J dropped 5 bases, with 12 bases sitting between them. Per germline, CDR1 SGHRS and CDR2 YFSETQ. The CDR3 DNA reads TGCGCCAGCAGCTTGGGGCTACCGAGTGACGAGCAGTACTTC. Translation: CASSLGLPSDEQYF.